This is a list of T cell receptor beta chains from one sample in a study of blood T cell repertoires in COVID-19. Libraries were prepared by immunoSEQ multiplex PCR; TCRdb keeps only in-frame clonotypes and omits some of them. The sample has 310,000 or so clones; roughly nine tenths are singletons. Material for sequencing was PBMCs or T cells enriched from blood (not recorded which). The receptors were sampled from a woman aged 25 to 39 who had recovered from COVID-19. The CDR3 runs from the conserved cysteine through the conserved F or W.

CDR3 length	V gene	J gene	CDR3 protein
17	TRBV6-1	TRBJ1-2	CASSDRGGTYFNYGYTF
15	TRBV7-3	TRBJ1-1	CASSAQTGGNTEAFF
17	TRBV7-2	TRBJ1-1	CASSLAPGVLTNTEAFF
16	TRBV5-4	TRBJ2-1	CASSLRTGGPYNEQFF
14	TRBV9	TRBJ1-2	CASSVDGGSYGYTF
14	TRBV4-2	TRBJ1-5	CASSQDLTGEPQHF
16	TRBV20-1	TRBJ1-4	CSASVGGPNLGEKLFF
15	TRBV4-1	TRBJ1-1	CASSQRTGMNTEAFF
16	TRBV10-3	TRBJ2-3	CAISSLAGASTDTQYF
15	TRBV19	TRBJ2-3	CASSITTGGTDTQYF
13	TRBV18	TRBJ2-5	CASSMTRVETQYF
16	TRBV6-2/TRBV6-3	TRBJ1-2	CASSYPGRVSNYGYTF
15	TRBV5-1	TRBJ2-3	CASSLGAGGTDTQYF
12	TRBV6-5	TRBJ1-2	CASSYRRGGYTF
15	TRBV11-2	TRBJ1-1	CASSIMDSWNTEAFF
14	TRBV11-2	TRBJ2-5	CASSSGVFEETQYF
13	TRBV28	TRBJ1-2	CASSLGQNYGYTF
13	TRBV7-3	TRBJ1-1	CASSSQMNTEAFF
15	TRBV6-2/TRBV6-3	TRBJ2-3	CASSLWRGSTDTQYF
16	TRBV18	TRBJ2-3	CASSPPRGSQGDTQYF
12	TRBV18	TRBJ2-1	CASSPRETEQFF
16	TRBV30	TRBJ2-7	CAWSVRTFDLSYEQYF
15	TRBV30	TRBJ1-6	CAWSLRDRDNSPLHF
21	TRBV4-3	TRBJ1-6	CASSQRSRYGQGGSYNSPLHF
15	TRBV5-4	TRBJ2-5	CASSNYRDTQETQYF
12	TRBV21-1	TRBJ2-7	CASSTRDYEQYF
14	TRBV5-5	TRBJ1-2	CASSLDTEFYGYTF
16	TRBV19	TRBJ2-7	CASSTSGVGISYEQYF
15	TRBV5-8	TRBJ2-1	CASSIASTGGAEQFF
16	TRBV7-2	TRBJ1-5	CASSLEARGRNQPQHF
11	TRBV30	TRBJ2-5	CAWSSGETQYF
13	TRBV6-5	TRBJ2-7	CASSLTGSYEQYF
15	TRBV9	TRBJ1-2	CASSVEAGGAYGYTF
17	TRBV15	TRBJ1-4	CATSRQPTGGDNEKLFF
16	TRBV5-1	TRBJ1-4	CASSYGTGETNEKLFF
17	TRBV6-1	TRBJ1-2	CASSEGVLGRYNYGYTF
14	TRBV2	TRBJ2-7	CASRQTGPTYEQYF
16	TRBV19	TRBJ1-2	CASSSLGAGDGYGYTF
12	TRBV11-2	TRBJ2-3	CASSPSTDTQYF
15	TRBV27	TRBJ1-4	CASTPRTGGYEKLFF
16	TRBV13	TRBJ1-6	CASSREGAASNSPLHF
15	TRBV5-1	TRBJ1-5	CASSLDYRGNQPQHF
15	TRBV7-9	TRBJ2-7	CASSFTSGMTYEQYF
17	TRBV2	TRBJ2-5	CATRGEVSDLAQETQYF